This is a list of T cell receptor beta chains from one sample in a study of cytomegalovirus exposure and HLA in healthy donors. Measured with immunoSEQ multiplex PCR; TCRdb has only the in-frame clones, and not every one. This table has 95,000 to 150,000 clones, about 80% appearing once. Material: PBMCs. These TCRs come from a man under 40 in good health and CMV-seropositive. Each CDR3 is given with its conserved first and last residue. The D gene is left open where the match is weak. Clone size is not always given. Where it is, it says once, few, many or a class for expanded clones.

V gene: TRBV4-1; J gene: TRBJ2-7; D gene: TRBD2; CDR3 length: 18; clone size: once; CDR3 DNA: TGCGCCAGCAGCCTCCTATCCCCTCTAGCGGGGGGGCCTCACGAGCAGTACTTC; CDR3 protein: CASSLLSPLAGGPHEQYF
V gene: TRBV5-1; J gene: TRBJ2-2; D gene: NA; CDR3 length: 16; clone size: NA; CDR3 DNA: TGCGCCAGCAGCCTATACTCCGATCTGAACACCGGGGAGCTGTTTTTT; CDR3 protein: CASSLYSDLNTGELFF
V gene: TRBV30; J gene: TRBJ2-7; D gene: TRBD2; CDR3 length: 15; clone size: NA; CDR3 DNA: TGTGCCTGGAGTGATAGCGGGGGGGTCTCCTACGAGCAGTACTTC; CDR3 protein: CAWSDSGGVSYEQYF
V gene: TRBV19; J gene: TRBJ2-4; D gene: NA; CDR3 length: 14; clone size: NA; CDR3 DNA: TGTGCCAGTAGTATAGCCATCACCAAAAACATTCAGTACTTC; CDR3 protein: CASSIAITKNIQYF
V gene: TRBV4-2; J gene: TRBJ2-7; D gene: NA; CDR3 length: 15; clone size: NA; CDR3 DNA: TGTGCCAGCAGCCAAGTCGCAGGCGATTTCTACGAGCAGTACTTC; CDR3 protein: CASSQVAGDFYEQYF
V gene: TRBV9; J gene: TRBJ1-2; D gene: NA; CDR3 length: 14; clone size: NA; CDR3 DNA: TGTGCCAGCAGCGTAGCTACTGGAGGGACCGGCTACACCTTC; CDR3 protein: CASSVATGGTGYTF
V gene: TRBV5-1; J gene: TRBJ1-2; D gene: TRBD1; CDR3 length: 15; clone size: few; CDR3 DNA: TGCGCCAGCAGCATTGACGGACAGGGATACTATGGCTACACCTTC; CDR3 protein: CASSIDGQGYYGYTF
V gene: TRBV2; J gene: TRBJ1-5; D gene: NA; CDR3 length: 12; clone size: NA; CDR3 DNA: TGTGCCAGCAGGGACTCAAACCGGCCCCAGCATTTT; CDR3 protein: CASRDSNRPQHF
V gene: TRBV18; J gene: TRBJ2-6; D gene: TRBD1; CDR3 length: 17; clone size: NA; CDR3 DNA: TGTGCCAGCTCATCGGACAGGATGCCCTCTGGGGCCAACGTCCTGACTTTC; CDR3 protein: CASSSDRMPSGANVLTF
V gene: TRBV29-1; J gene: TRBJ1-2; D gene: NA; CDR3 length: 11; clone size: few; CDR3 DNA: TGCAGCGTGTTGACGGGCTATGGCTACACCTTC; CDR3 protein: CSVLTGYGYTF
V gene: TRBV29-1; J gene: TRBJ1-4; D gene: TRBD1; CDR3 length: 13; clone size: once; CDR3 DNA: TGCAGCGTCCATACAGGGGGTGGAGAAAAACTGTTTTTT; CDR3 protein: CSVHTGGGEKLFF
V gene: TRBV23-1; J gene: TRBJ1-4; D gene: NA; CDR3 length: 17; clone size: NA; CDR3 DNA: TGCGCCAGCAGTCAACTCCCTGTGGGGAGGGTTCATGAAAAACTGTTTTTT; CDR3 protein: CASSQLPVGRVHEKLFF
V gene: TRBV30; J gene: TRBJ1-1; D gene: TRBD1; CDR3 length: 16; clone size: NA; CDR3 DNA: TGTGCCTGGAGTTCCCCACAGACAGGGGCAAACACTGAAGCTTTCTTT; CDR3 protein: CAWSSPQTGANTEAFF
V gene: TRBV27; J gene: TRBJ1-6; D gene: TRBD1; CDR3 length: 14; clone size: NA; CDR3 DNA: TGTGCCAGCGGGAGGACAGGGGTGGATTCACCCCTCCACTTT; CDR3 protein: CASGRTGVDSPLHF
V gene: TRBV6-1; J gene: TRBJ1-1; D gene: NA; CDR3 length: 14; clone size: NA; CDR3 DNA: TGTGCCAGCACGGCGGTCCTCCTTGGGACTGAAGCTTTCTTT; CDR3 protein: CASTAVLLGTEAFF
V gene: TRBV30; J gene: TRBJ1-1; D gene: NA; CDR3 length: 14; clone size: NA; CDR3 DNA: TGTGCCTGGGGGACCGGGGGTGTGAACACTGAAGCTTTCTTT; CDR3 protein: CAWGTGGVNTEAFF
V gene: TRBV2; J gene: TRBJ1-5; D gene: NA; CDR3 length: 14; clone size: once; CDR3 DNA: TGTGCCAGCAATCGGGGGGGGAGCAATCAGCCCCAGCATTTT; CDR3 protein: CASNRGGSNQPQHF
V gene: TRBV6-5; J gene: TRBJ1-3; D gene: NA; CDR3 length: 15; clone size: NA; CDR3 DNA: TGTGCCAGCAGTGGCAATAGCCGCTCTGGAAACACCATATATTTT; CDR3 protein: CASSGNSRSGNTIYF
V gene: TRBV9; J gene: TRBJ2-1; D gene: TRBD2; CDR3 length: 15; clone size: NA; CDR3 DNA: TGTGCCAGCAGCGGCCTAGCGGGGGGGACCAATGAGCAGTTCTTC; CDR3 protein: CASSGLAGGTNEQFF
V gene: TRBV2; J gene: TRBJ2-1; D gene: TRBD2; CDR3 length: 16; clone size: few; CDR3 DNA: TGTGCCAGCAGTGAATTGCGGGGGGGCTCCTACAATGAGCAGTTCTTC; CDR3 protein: CASSELRGGSYNEQFF
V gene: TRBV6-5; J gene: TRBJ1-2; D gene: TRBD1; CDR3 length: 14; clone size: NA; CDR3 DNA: TGTGCCAGCTACCGACAGGGGGCAAGCTCTGGCTACACCTTC; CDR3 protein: CASYRQGASSGYTF
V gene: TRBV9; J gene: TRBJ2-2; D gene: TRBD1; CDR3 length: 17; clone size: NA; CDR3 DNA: TGTGCCAGCAGCTCCAGACCCCGGGACAGGAGCACCGGGGAGCTGTTTTTT; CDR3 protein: CASSSRPRDRSTGELFF
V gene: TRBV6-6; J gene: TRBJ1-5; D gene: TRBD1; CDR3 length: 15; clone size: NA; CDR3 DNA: TGTGCCAGCAGCCCTGGACAGGGAGATCATCAGCCCCAGCATTTT; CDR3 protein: CASSPGQGDHQPQHF
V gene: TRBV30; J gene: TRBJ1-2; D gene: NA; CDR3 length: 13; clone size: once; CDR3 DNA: TGTGCCTGGAGTTCAGGGGACGCCTATGGCTACACCTTC; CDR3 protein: CAWSSGDAYGYTF
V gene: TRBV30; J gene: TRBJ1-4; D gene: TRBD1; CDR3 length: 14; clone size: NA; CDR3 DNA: TGTGCCTGGAGTGCGGGACAGGGAAATGAAAAACTGTTTTTT; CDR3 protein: CAWSAGQGNEKLFF